The 31 T cell receptor beta chains presented below share a single source sample, sequenced in a study of blood T cell repertoires in COVID-19. Libraries were prepared by immunoSEQ multiplex PCR; TCRdb keeps only in-frame clonotypes and omits some of them. The table shows about 400,000 clones, with 86% occurring only once. Sequencing was carried out using peripheral blood. The receptors were sampled from a woman aged 25 to 39 with active or convalescent COVID-19.

The rearrangement links TRBV7-7 to TRBJ2-1, with 7 bases aligning to TRBD1. This CDR3 has 15 residues. CDR1 is SSHAT and CDR2 is FNYEAQ in the germline V gene (reference sequence). V was pared by 5 bases and J by 5 bases, with 9 bases of the junction left unmatched. In DNA form, the CDR3 reads TGTGCCAGCAGCCAGATCGGGACAGCACACAATGAGCAGTTCTTC. Encoded protein: CASSQIGTAHNEQFF.

The chain carries TRBV6-5 and TRBJ2-7; 8 bases fit TRBD1. The germline V gene encodes CDR1 MNHEY and CDR2 SVGAGI. Unmatched junction bases numbered 7, after V lost 11 bases and J lost 7 bases. The CDR3 extends over 11 amino acids. The CDR3 reads CAFQGAREQYF. The CDR3 DNA is TGTGCCTTCCAGGGGGCGCGTGAGCAGTACTTC.

This clone was counted between two and nine times. The gene calls are TRBV6-2 or TRBV6-3 and TRBJ2-1; tentative D call: TRBD2 (6 bases). Germline values: CDR1 MNHEY, CDR2 SVGEGT. The CDR3 is 14 amino acids. V dropped 5 bases and J dropped 3 bases, with 11 bases sitting between them. The CDR3 reads CASSKGLDYNEQFF. Here the CDR3 DNA reads TGTGCCAGCAGTAAGGGACTGGACTACAATGAGCAGTTCTTC.

This chain links TRBV11-2 with TRBJ2-3, with 8 bases fitting TRBD1. The length of the CDR3 is 16 residues. The germline gives CDR1 SGHAT, CDR2 FQNNGV. Trimming at V came to 5 bases and at J to 2 bases, leaving 9 bases not matched to a gene. The CDR3 DNA is TGTGCCAGCAGCAACGCCGGGACAGGTCCCACAGATACGCAGTATTTT. Translated, it gives CASSNAGTGPTDTQYF.

The DNA of the CDR3 is TGTGCCAGCAGCTTGGTAGCAGGGTTCGGAGGGGCCAACGTCCTGACTTTC. Translated, it gives CASSLVAGFGGANVLTF. The V and J genes are TRBV5-6 and TRBJ2-6, with a possible D match to TRBD1 (5 bases). Germline CDR1 is SGHDT and CDR2 is YYEEEE. V was cut by 0 bases and J by 4 bases, with 14 bases left in between. This CDR3 is built from 17 residues.

V usage is TRBV9 and J usage is TRBJ1-1; TRBD1 matches 9 bases. The length of the CDR3 is 17 residues. V was pared by 3 bases and J by 1 base, with 10 bases of the junction left unmatched. In germline, CDR1 is SGDLS, CDR2 YYNGEE. The CDR3 here is CASSGKYTGGQNTEAFF. CDR3 DNA: TGTGCCAGCAGCGGCAAATATACAGGGGGCCAGAACACTGAAGCTTTCTTT.

V is TRBV5-6 and J is TRBJ1-6, with TRBD1 identical over 8 bases. Losses at the gene ends were 4 bases for V and 8 bases for J; bases not matched to a gene: 5. CDR3 length: 14 residues. Germline lookup yields CDR1 SGHDT and CDR2 YYEEEE. The CDR3 sequence: CASSTGTGYSPLHF. Written as DNA, the CDR3 is TGTGCCAGCAGCACGGGGACAGGATATTCACCCCTCCACTTT.

The genes are TRBV4-1 and TRBJ2-2, with TRBD2 matching 12 bases. The junction had 6 bases not matched to a gene; V was cut back by 0 bases and J by 1 base. Germline-derived CDR1 and CDR2 are MGHRA and YSYEKL. The CDR3 extends over 19 amino acids. Written as DNA, the CDR3 is TGCGCCAGCAGCCAAGATCTACTAGCGGGGGGTAGGAACACCGGGGAGCTGTTTTTT. It yields the protein CASSQDLLAGGRNTGELFF.

This chain uses TRBV18 with TRBJ2-3; TRBD1 agrees at 9 bases. The CDR3 is 15 residues long. The V gene's germline CDR1 is KGHSH and CDR2 LQKENI. V trimming: 6 bases; J trimming: 5 bases; junction bases outside the gene matches: 9. This CDR3 reads CASSLTGGQGDTQYF. The CDR3 bases are TGTGCCAGCTCTCTTACAGGGGGCCAGGGAGATACGCAGTATTTT. Full variable domain (outside the CDR3, taken from reference TRBV18 and TRBJ2-3): NAGVMQNPRHLVRRRGQEARLRCSPMKGHSHVYWYRQLPEEGLKFMVYLQKENIIDESGMPKERFSAEFPKEGPSILRIQQVVRGDSAAYFCASSLTGGQGDTQYFGPGTRLTVL.

This clone has a handful of counts. The V gene is TRBV27, the J gene TRBJ1-3; possible D gene TRBD1, 5 bases. The CDR3 has 16 residues. The V gene's germline CDR1 is MNHEY and CDR2 SMNVEV (reference sequence). Trimming took 4 bases from V and 0 from J, leaving 13 bases between them. The CDR3 DNA reads as TGTGCCAGCAGTTCCCGGACACCTTACTCTGGAAACACCATATATTTT. Its protein is CASSSRTPYSGNTIYF.

V is TRBV13 and J is TRBJ2-7; TRBD1 matches at 8 bases. Germline CDR1 and CDR2: PRHDT and FYEKMQ (reference sequence). There are 15 residues in the CDR3. Trimming took 1 base from V and 7 from J; bases not matched to a gene: 9. This CDR3 is CASSLAGTGSGEQYF. Here the CDR3 DNA reads TGTGCCAGCAGCTTAGCAGGGACAGGATCGGGGGAGCAGTACTTC.

The J gene is TRBJ1-4, the V gene TRBV10-3; 7 positions agree with TRBD1. Germline V lookup: CDR1 ENHRY, CDR2 SYGVKD. The J segment lost 6 bases and the V segment lost 0 bases, leaving 4 bases of the junction unmatched. CDR3 length: 15 amino acids. The CDR3 region has the DNA TGTGCCATCAGTGAGTCCTCAGGGGGAGATGAAAAACTGTTTTTT. Its protein is CAISESSGGDEKLFF.

The rearrangement links TRBV19 to TRBJ1-1; 8 bases line up with TRBD1. Per the germline V gene, CDR1 is LNHDA and CDR2 is SQIVND (reference sequence). The trim removed 2 bases at V and 4 bases at J, leaving 6 bases unmatched. The CDR3 covers 15 residues. The CDR3 DNA reads TGTGCCAGTAGTATAAGTGGACAGGGAGGCACTGAAGCTTTCTTT. As protein: CASSISGQGGTEAFF.

The rearrangement uses TRBV3-1 (or the pseudogene TRBV3-2) and TRBJ2-1; 10 nucleotides align to TRBD2. This CDR3 has 17 amino acids. V was pared by 1 base and J by 6 bases, with 9 bases of the junction left unmatched. From germline, CDR1 is LGHDT and CDR2 YNNKEL (reference sequence). CDR3 DNA sequence: TGTGCCAGCAGCCAAGTTCATTTAGCGGGAGGTAGCAATGAGCAGTTCTTC. It specifies CASSQVHLAGGSNEQFF.

This sequence joins TRBV5-1 and TRBJ2-5, with 12 nucleotides matching TRBD2. Germline V CDR1 and CDR2: SGHRS, YFSETQ. CDR3 length: 17 amino acids. Losses at the gene ends were 3 bases for V and 2 bases for J; bases not matched to a gene: 8. The CDR3: CASSSGQLAGGQETQYF. As DNA, the CDR3 is TGCGCCAGCAGCTCGGGCCAACTAGCGGGGGGTCAAGAGACCCAGTACTTC.

J is TRBJ2-1 and V is TRBV10-2; TRBD2 might be the D (5 bases). Germline CDR1 is WSHSY and CDR2 is SAAADI. The CDR3 is 12 amino acids. V lost 2 bases and J lost 12, with 11 bases in between. CDR3 loop: CASSEGPSWQFF. CDR3 DNA sequence: TGCGCCAGCAGTGAGGGTCCTAGCTGGCAGTTCTTC.

The chain uses TRBV10-1 and TRBJ1-1, with D unresolved. V was clipped by 8 bases and J by 1 base, with 20 bases between them. The CDR3 runs 16 residues. The V gene's germline CDR1 is WNHNN and CDR2 SYGVQD (reference sequence). CDR3 coding DNA: TGCGCCAGCCCTCGGAAAAGGCCCGGGAGGAACACTGAAGCTTTCTTT. Protein: CASPRKRPGRNTEAFF.

The rearrangement uses TRBV6-4 and TRBJ2-3; D is undetermined. The V end lost 2 bases, the J end lost 3 bases, and 6 bases lay between the germline ends. The CDR3 runs 13 residues. Looked up from germline, CDR1 is MRHNA and CDR2 is SNTAGT. For the CDR3, the DNA is TGTGCCAGCAGTGACGCGGCTACAGATACGCAGTATTTT. This encodes CASSDAATDTQYF.

The rearrangement uses TRBV7-7 and TRBJ2-1; 8 nucleotides match TRBD2. V lost 4 bases to trimming and J lost 4 bases; unmatched junction nucleotides: 9. CDR3 length: 16 amino acids. In germline, CDR1 is SSHAT, CDR2 FNYEAQ (reference sequence). CDR3 sequence (DNA): TGTGCCAGCAGCTCGGATAGCGGGACGATTTACAATGAGCAGTTCTTC. Encoded protein: CASSSDSGTIYNEQFF. The full variable domain, completed using reference TRBV7-7 and TRBJ2-1, is GAGVSQSPRYKVTKRGQDVTLRCDPISSHATLYWYQQALGQGPEFLTYFNYEAQPDKSGLPSDRFSAERPEGSISTLTIQRTEQRDSAMYRCASSSDSGTIYNEQFFGPGTRLTVL.

A word on this clone: Additional DNA sequences in this sample encode the identical CDR3. The chain has TRBV3-1 (or the pseudogene TRBV3-2) and TRBJ1-1; D is uncertain. The CDR3 totals 14 residues. V dropped 0 bases and J dropped 1 base, with 6 bases sitting between them. Germline lookup yields CDR1 LGHDT and CDR2 YNNKEL (reference sequence). The CDR3 DNA is TGTGCCAGCAGCCAAGAAGGCGGGAACACTGAAGCTTTCTTT. Translation gives CASSQEGGNTEAFF.

V is TRBV25-1 and J is TRBJ2-7; the D is unclear. The germline V gene encodes CDR1 MGHDK and CDR2 SYGVNS. The CDR3 runs 12 residues. The ends were cut back, 6 bases at V and 8 bases at J, with 14 bases in the middle. CDR3 loop: CASSASTRKQYF. In nucleotides, the CDR3 is TGTGCCAGCAGCGCGTCCACGAGAAAGCAGTACTTC.

The gene calls are TRBV2 and TRBJ1-2, with 7 bases aligning to TRBD1. With V trimmed by 5 bases and J by 4 bases, 10 bases remained unmatched. Germline V CDR1 and CDR2: SNHLY, FYNNEI. This CDR3 region has 15 residues. The CDR3 spells CASSRTGEGVYGYTF. DNA of the CDR3: TGTGCCAGCAGTCGAACAGGGGAAGGGGTCTATGGCTACACCTTC.

A single count supports this clone. The chain joins TRBV5-4 to TRBJ1-1; 9 nucleotides align to TRBD1. The trim removed 5 bases at V and 6 bases at J, leaving 11 bases unmatched. The CDR3 runs 15 residues. The germline V gene encodes CDR1 SGHNT and CDR2 YYREEE (reference sequence). The CDR3 reads CASRVGGQGSAEAFF. The CDR3 DNA is TGTGCCAGCAGGGTGGGGGGACAGGGCTCCGCTGAAGCTTTCTTT.

V usage is TRBV19 and J usage is TRBJ1-2; D is possibly TRBD1 (5 bases). The germline V gene has CDR1 LNHDA and CDR2 SQIVND (reference sequence). Trimming cost V 5 bases and J 0 bases, with 19 bases left between them. This CDR3 region has 17 residues. CDR3 nucleotides: TGTGCCAGTAGTTCCCTCTGGGGCGCAGGTCCTAACTATGGCTACACCTTC. This sequence encodes CASSSLWGAGPNYGYTF.

This clone was observed a single time. V usage is TRBV5-4 and J usage is TRBJ1-4; maybe TRBD1 (5 bases). The V end was cut by 0 bases, the J end by 8 bases, with 14 bases between. The germline CDR1 and CDR2 sequences are SGHNT and YYREEE (reference sequence). CDR3 length: 15 amino acids. CDR3 in amino acids: CASSLGQGGQEKLFF. The CDR3 region has the DNA TGTGCCAGCAGCTTGGGGCAGGGAGGGCAGGAAAAACTGTTTTTT.

The rearrangement uses TRBV9 and TRBJ2-7, with TRBD2 matching 9 bases. The V gene's germline CDR1 is SGDLS and CDR2 YYNGEE. V dropped 3 bases and J dropped 0; count of bases not matched to a gene: 7. The CDR3 is 16 residues long. CDR3 sequence: CASSARGAGGSYEQYF. The CDR3 DNA is TGTGCCAGCAGCGCCCGAGGAGCGGGGGGCTCCTACGAGCAGTACTTC.

V and J are TRBV7-9 and TRBJ2-1; TRBD1 aligns across 7 bases. Germline CDR1 and CDR2: SEHNR and FQNEAQ (reference sequence). V shed 7 bases and J 9 bases; nucleotides not matched to a gene: 12. The CDR3 consists of 14 residues. CDR3 residues: CASIPPPHRGEQFF. The CDR3 DNA is TGTGCCAGCATCCCTCCGCCCCACAGGGGTGAGCAGTTCTTC. Full variable domain (missing parts from reference TRBV7-9 and TRBJ2-1): DTGVSQNPRHKITKRGQNVTFRCDPISEHNRLYWYRQTLGQGPEFLTYFQNEAQLEKSRLLSDRFSAERPKGSFSTLEIQRTEQGDSAMYLCASIPPPHRGEQFFGPGTRLTVL.

The V gene is TRBV27, the J gene TRBJ1-5; TRBD1 agrees at 7 bases. CDR1 is MNHEY and CDR2 is SMNVEV in the germline V gene (reference sequence). The CDR3 is 16 amino acids. Trimming removed 8 bases from V and 1 base from J; junction bases left unmatched: 11. CDR3 sequence: CASSPQGDLSNQPQHF. Here the CDR3 DNA reads TGTGCCAGCTCCCCCCAGGGGGACTTAAGCAATCAGCCCCAGCATTTT.

CDR3 nucleotide sequence: TGTGCCAGCAGCTCCCCAGGGGGCGAGCAGTACTTC. Its translation is CASSSPGGEQYF. The J gene is TRBJ2-7, the V gene TRBV6-5; 7 bases are shared with TRBD1. This CDR3 has 12 amino acids. V shed 6 bases and J 6 bases; nucleotides not matched to a gene: 5. The V gene's germline CDR1 is MNHEY and CDR2 SVGAGI.

Remarks on this clone: Other DNA variants within this sample encode the same CDR3. The rearrangement links TRBV18 to TRBJ1-2; D gene uncertain. The germline V gene has CDR1 KGHSH and CDR2 LQKENI. V lost 2 bases and J 3 bases, leaving 7 bases between the germline ends. CDR3 length: 13 residues. CDR3 nucleotide sequence: TGTGCCAGCTCACCAGGCCTTGACTATGGCTACACCTTC. As protein: CASSPGLDYGYTF.

CDR3 loop: CASSSGEDSYNEQFF. The CDR3 region has the DNA TGTGCCAGTAGTAGCGGGGAAGACTCCTACAATGAGCAGTTCTTC. V usage is TRBV19 and J usage is TRBJ2-1; weak D call: TRBD2 (6 bases). V shed 4 bases and J shed 0 bases, with 10 bases lying between them. CDR3 size: 15 residues. Germline lookup yields CDR1 LNHDA and CDR2 SQIVND (reference sequence).